The 27 T cell receptor beta chains presented below share a single source sample, sequenced in a study of blood T cell repertoires in COVID-19. Clones were sequenced by immunoSEQ multiplex PCR, and TCRdb holds only the in-frame ones, with some missing. The sample shows 400,000 to 550,000 clones, around 90% of them seen only once. The sample consisted of PBMCs or T cells enriched from blood (not recorded which). All receptors come from a woman younger than 30 with acute COVID-19.

The chain employs TRBV14 and TRBJ2-7; 9 bases match TRBD1. This CDR3 has 14 residues. V was clipped by 4 bases and J by 3 bases; unmatched bases: 4. CDR1 and CDR2 (germline): SGHDN, FVKESK. The chain's CDR3 is CASSPWTGVYEQYF. The DNA of the CDR3 is TGTGCCAGCAGCCCCTGGACAGGGGTCTACGAGCAGTACTTC.

This clone was seen once. The J gene is TRBJ2-5, the V gene TRBV5-1; D not certain. The CDR3 is 15 residues long. Trimming cost V 1 base and J 5 bases, with 15 bases left between them. CDR1 and CDR2 from the germline V gene are SGHRS and YFSETQ. The CDR3 DNA reads as TGCGCCAGCAGCTTGACCCCCGGAGTGATCGAGACCCAGTACTTC. This translates into CASSLTPGVIETQYF.

This clone was detected a few times. CDR3 residues: CASSPPGGLGYGYTF. As DNA, the CDR3 is TGTGCCAGCAGTCCACCAGGGGGTCTCGGCTATGGCTACACCTTC. This chain joins TRBV5-4 and TRBJ1-2; 7 bases are a match to TRBD1. This CDR3 spans 15 amino acids. V trimming: 5 bases; J trimming: 4 bases; junction bases outside the gene matches: 11. The germline gives CDR1 SGHNT, CDR2 YYREEE (reference sequence). Complete variable domain (other parts from reference TRBV5-4 and TRBJ1-2): ETGVTQSPTHLIKTRGQQVTLRCSSQSGHNTVSWYQQALGQGPQFIFQYYREEENGRGNFPPRFSGLQFPNYSSELNVNALELDDSALYLCASSPPGGLGYGYTFGSGTRLTVV.

The chain recombines TRBV2 with TRBJ2-5; D is ambiguous. Germline loops: CDR1 SNHLY, CDR2 FYNNEI. The V end lost 8 bases, the J end lost 3 bases, and 10 bases lay between the germline ends. CDR3 length: 12 amino acids. The CDR3 loop reads CASSDLEETQYF. The CDR3 DNA is TGTGCCAGCTCCGACTTGGAAGAGACCCAGTACTTC.

This chain connects TRBV5-8 to TRBJ2-1, with D uncertain. CDR3 length: 14 residues. Germline V gene sequence: CDR1 SGHTS, CDR2 YDEGEE. The V end lost 0 bases, the J end lost 7 bases, and 11 bases lay between the germline ends. The CDR3 spells CASSLGLLGNEQFF. For the CDR3, the DNA is TGTGCCAGCAGCTTGGGACTCTTAGGTAATGAGCAGTTCTTC.

The chain couples TRBV24-1 to TRBJ1-2; D is perhaps TRBD1 (6 bases). This CDR3 contains 15 residues. The V and J ends lost 3 bases and 4 bases respectively, with 14 bases between them. CDR1 and CDR2 (germline): KGHDR, SFDVKD. In DNA form, the CDR3 reads TGTGCCACCAGTGATGGAGCACAGGGATTCTATGGCTACACCTTC. As protein: CATSDGAQGFYGYTF.

The J gene is TRBJ1-2, the V gene TRBV19, with 7 bases aligning to TRBD1. Germline V gives CDR1 LNHDA, CDR2 SQIVND (reference sequence). This CDR3 has 15 amino acids. With V trimmed by 5 bases and J by 3 bases, 9 bases remained unmatched. CDR3 in amino acids: CASSRPRDSYYGYTF. The CDR3 DNA sequence: TGTGCCAGTAGTCGTCCCCGGGACAGCTACTATGGCTACACCTTC.

V and J are TRBV11-2 and TRBJ1-2; D uncertain. This CDR3 contains 13 residues. Germline CDR1 reads SGHAT; CDR2 reads FQNNGV. Trimming pared 3 bases from V and 9 bases from J, leaving 14 bases between. CDR3 DNA: TGTGCCAGCAGCTTCGGGGAGGCCAATAGCTACACCTTC. Amino acid sequence: CASSFGEANSYTF.

This clone was seen just once. V gene TRBV5-4 combines with J gene TRBJ2-5; unclear D gene. Trimming stripped 5 bases from V and 0 bases from J, with 5 bases between. CDR1 and CDR2 (germline): SGHNT, YYREEE (reference sequence). This CDR3 is 12 amino acids long. CDR3 sequence (DNA): TGTGCCAGCAGTCCAAACCAAGAGACCCAGTACTTC. Its translation is CASSPNQETQYF.

J is TRBJ2-5 and V is TRBV5-1; D unresolved. Looked up from germline, CDR1 is SGHRS and CDR2 is YFSETQ. V was pared by 5 bases and J by 2 bases, with 7 bases between. The CDR3 contains 12 residues. DNA of the CDR3: TGCGCCAGCAGTAGCAGACAAGAGACCCAGTACTTC. This translates into CASSSRQETQYF.

This rearrangement joins TRBV10-1 to TRBJ2-3, with D maybe TRBD2 (6 bases). This CDR3 contains 14 residues. The V and J ends lost 5 bases and 2 bases respectively, with 11 bases between them. In germline, CDR1 is WNHNN, CDR2 SYGVQD (reference sequence). The CDR3 DNA sequence: TGCGCCAGCAGTAGAGGAGGGCCCACAGATACGCAGTATTTT. It codes for CASSRGGPTDTQYF.

The chain joins TRBV7-9 to TRBJ1-2, with D unresolved. CDR3 length: 13 amino acids. Deletions cut 5 bases from V and 0 bases from J, with 7 bases between. The germline CDR1 and CDR2 sequences are SEHNR and FQNEAQ (reference sequence). In DNA, the CDR3 is TGTGCCAGCAGCGTAAACTCTAACTATGGCTACACCTTC. This translates into CASSVNSNYGYTF.

This clone was counted once. The chain carries TRBV6-2 or TRBV6-3 and TRBJ2-7; 10 nucleotides align to TRBD2. J was trimmed by 5 bases and V by 4 bases; bases with no gene match: 11. The germline V gene has CDR1 MNHEY and CDR2 SVGEGT. CDR3 length equals 16 residues. Written as DNA, the CDR3 is TGTGCCAGCAGTTGGCAATCCTCTAGCGGGAGCGACGAGCAGTACTTC. It translates to CASSWQSSSGSDEQYF.

This chain links TRBV30 with TRBJ1-1; D is uncertain. Per germline, CDR1 GTSNPN and CDR2 SVGIG (reference sequence). With 3 bases removed from V and 1 base from J, the gap between germline ends came to 18 bases. The CDR3 consists of 16 residues. The CDR3 loop is CAWRSLIGEANTEAFF. CDR3 bases: TGTGCCTGGAGGTCCCTCATCGGGGAAGCGAACACTGAAGCTTTCTTT. The full variable domain, its missing parts supplied by reference TRBV30 and TRBJ1-1, is SQTIHQWPATLVQPVGSPLSLECTVEGTSNPNLYWYRQAAGRGLQLLFYSVGIGQISSEVPQNLSASRPQDRQFILSSKKLLLSDSGFYLCAWRSLIGEANTEAFFGQGTRLTVV.

The chain joins TRBV29-1 to TRBJ1-1, with D possibly matching TRBD1 (6 bases). Deletions cut 7 bases from V and 5 bases from J, with 17 bases between. The CDR3 is 13 amino acids. The V gene's germline CDR1 is SQVTM and CDR2 ANQGSEA. CDR3 DNA sequence: TGCAGCGGGAACAGGGACGGTGGAACTGAAGCTTTCTTT. Translating gives CSGNRDGGTEAFF. The full variable domain, completed using reference TRBV29-1 and TRBJ1-1, is SAVISQKPSRDICQRGTSLTIQCQVDSQVTMMFWYRQQPGQSLTLIATANQGSEATYESGFVIDKFPISRPNLTFSTLTVSNMSPEDSSIYLCSGNRDGGTEAFFGQGTRLTVV.

The sample holds a few counts of this clone. CDR3 protein: CASSYDRGRGNTIYF. CDR3 nucleotide sequence: TGTGCCAGCAGCTACGACAGGGGGCGCGGAAACACCATATATTTT. The chain links TRBV7-9 to TRBJ1-3, with 10 bases aligning to TRBD1. Trimming removed 4 bases from V and 4 bases from J; junction bases left unmatched: 4. This CDR3 contains 15 residues. Germline loops: CDR1 SEHNR, CDR2 FQNEAQ (reference sequence).

This sequence joins TRBV3-1 (or the pseudogene TRBV3-2) and TRBJ1-6; D not certain. Germline CDR1 reads LGHDT; CDR2 reads YNNKEL (reference sequence). The CDR3 contains 13 residues. Trimming took 1 base from V and 10 from J, leaving 8 bases between them. CDR3 nucleotide sequence: TGTGCCAGCAGCCAAGTAGTGGGCTCACCCCTCCACTTT. Translating it yields CASSQVVGSPLHF.

This clone was found a few times. V usage is TRBV4-3 and J usage is TRBJ1-2; weak D call: TRBD1 (6 bases). The CDR3 covers 15 residues. Germline CDR1 reads LGHNA; CDR2 reads YSLEER. V was pared by 1 base and J by 4 bases, with 13 bases between. The CDR3 nucleotides are TGCGCCAGCAGCCAAGGACAGGATGCGTCCTATGGCTACACCTTC. It is translated as CASSQGQDASYGYTF.

This chain joins TRBV5-1 and TRBJ2-2; D remains unclear. V lost 4 bases, J lost 5 bases, and 15 bases lay in between. The CDR3 spans 15 residues. The germline gives CDR1 SGHRS, CDR2 YFSETQ. The CDR3 DNA reads TGCGCCAGCAGCCCAACGCAGGCCTGGACCGGGGAGCTGTTTTTT. As protein: CASSPTQAWTGELFF.

J is TRBJ1-2 and V is TRBV12-5, with D maybe TRBD1 (5 bases). The CDR3 runs to 16 residues. With 6 bases removed from V and 5 bases from J, the gap between germline ends came to 22 bases. CDR1 is LGHNT and CDR2 is FRNRAP in the germline V gene. CDR3: CASGPTTVLNFYGYTF. Here the CDR3 DNA reads TGTGCTAGTGGCCCAACGACAGTTTTAAATTTTTATGGCTACACCTTC.

This clone was seen a single time. V is TRBV5-6 and J is TRBJ2-1; the D gene is possibly TRBD1 (6 bases). V was cut by 4 bases and J by 9 bases, with 11 bases left in between. Germline-derived CDR1 and CDR2 are SGHDT and YYEEEE. The CDR3 covers 12 residues. The CDR3 sequence: CASSQQGSEQFF. The CDR3 DNA reads TGTGCCAGCAGCCAACAGGGATCTGAGCAGTTCTTC. The complete variable domain, with remaining parts taken from reference TRBV5-6 and TRBJ2-1, reads DAGVTQSPTHLIKTRGQQVTLRCSPKSGHDTVSWYQQALGQGPQFIFQYYEEEERQRGNFPDRFSGHQFPNYSSELNVNALLLGDSALYLCASSQQGSEQFFGPGTRLTVL.

This chain uses TRBV11-2 with TRBJ1-4; D gene uncertain. Looked up from germline, CDR1 is SGHAT and CDR2 is FQNNGV. CDR3 length equals 13 residues. Deletions cut 0 bases from V and 7 bases from J, with 6 bases between. The CDR3 DNA reads as TGTGCCAGCAGCTTAGAGTTGGCTGAAAAACTGTTTTTT. The encoded protein is CASSLELAEKLFF.

V gene TRBV19 combines with J gene TRBJ2-1, with TRBD2 matching 14 bases. The V gene's germline CDR1 is LNHDA and CDR2 SQIVND (reference sequence). There are 16 residues in the CDR3. V gave up 4 bases and J gave up 4 bases; unmatched junction bases: 3. CDR3 amino acids: CASSRRTSGGYNEQFF. The DNA of the CDR3 is TGTGCCAGTAGTAGAAGGACTAGCGGGGGGTACAATGAGCAGTTCTTC.

The rearrangement links TRBV19 to TRBJ2-1; 7 bases line up with TRBD2. The CDR3 has 18 amino acids. After removal of 4 bases from V and 5 bases from J, the junction contained 17 bases not matched to a gene. Germline CDR1 LNHDA, CDR2 SQIVND (reference sequence). CDR3 region: CASSTLYTPGTTDNEQFF. CDR3 DNA sequence: TGTGCCAGTAGTACCTTATACACCCCCGGGACTACGGACAATGAGCAGTTCTTC.

Only one count was recorded for this clone. The gene calls are TRBV27 and TRBJ2-7, with a weak D call TRBD2 (5 bases). Trimming took 8 bases from V and 7 from J, leaving 15 bases between them. CDR1 is MNHEY and CDR2 is SMNVEV in the germline V gene (reference sequence). The CDR3 is 12 residues long. For the CDR3, the DNA is TGTGCCAGCGGCCGTAGCGCGAAAGAGCAGTACTTC. This gives the protein CASGRSAKEQYF.

The V and J genes are TRBV10-2 and TRBJ1-2; D is ambiguous. Per the germline V gene, CDR1 is WSHSY and CDR2 is SAAADI. The CDR3 loop spans 15 amino acids. Deletions cut 4 bases from V and 2 bases from J, with 14 bases between. The CDR3 DNA follows: TGCGCCAGCAGTGGGGCAGGAATCCCGAACTATGGCTACACCTTC. Protein sequence: CASSGAGIPNYGYTF.

This chain links TRBV27 with TRBJ1-3; a possible D gene is TRBD1 (6 bases). Germline loops: CDR1 MNHEY, CDR2 SMNVEV (reference sequence). This CDR3 is 18 amino acids long. The germline V and J ends were trimmed by 4 bases and 4 bases, with 23 bases remaining between them. The CDR3 loop is CASSSNGPYRATGNTIYF. In DNA form, the CDR3 reads TGTGCCAGCAGTTCTAATGGCCCATACAGGGCAACAGGAAACACCATATATTTT.